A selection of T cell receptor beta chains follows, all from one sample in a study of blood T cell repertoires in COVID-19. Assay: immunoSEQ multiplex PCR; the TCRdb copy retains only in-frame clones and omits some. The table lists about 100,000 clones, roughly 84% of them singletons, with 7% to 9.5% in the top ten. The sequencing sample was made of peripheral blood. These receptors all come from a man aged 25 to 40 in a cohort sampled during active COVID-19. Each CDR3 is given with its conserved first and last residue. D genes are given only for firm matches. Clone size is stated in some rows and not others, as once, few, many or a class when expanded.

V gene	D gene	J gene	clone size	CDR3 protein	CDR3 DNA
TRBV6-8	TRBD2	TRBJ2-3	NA	CASRTRLAGGTDTQYF	TGTGCCAGCAGGACCAGACTAGCGGGGGGCACAGATACGCAGTATTTT
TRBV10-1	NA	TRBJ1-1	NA	CATNPEGATEAFF	TGCGCCACCAACCCAGAAGGGGCGACTGAAGCTTTCTTT
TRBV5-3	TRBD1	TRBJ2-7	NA	CARSLRQGEVDEQYF	TGTGCCAGAAGCTTGCGGCAGGGGGAAGTCGACGAGCAGTACTTC
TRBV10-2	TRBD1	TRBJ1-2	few	CASSDPGQGNYGYTF	TGCGCCAGCAGTGACCCGGGACAGGGGAACTATGGCTACACCTTC
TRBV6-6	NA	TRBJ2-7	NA	CASKLGASSYEQYF	TGTGCCAGCAAGCTGGGCGCATCATCCTACGAGCAGTACTTC
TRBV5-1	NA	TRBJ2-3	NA	CASSLDQRDTQYF	TGCGCCAGCAGCTTGGACCAGAGGGATACGCAGTATTTT
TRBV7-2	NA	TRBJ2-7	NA	CASSLARDTYEQYF	TGTGCCAGCAGCTTAGCGCGTGATACCTACGAGCAGTACTTC
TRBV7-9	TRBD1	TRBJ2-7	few	CASSLAGTGDEQYF	TGTGCCAGCAGCTTAGCCGGGACAGGGGACGAGCAGTACTTC
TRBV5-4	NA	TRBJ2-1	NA	CASSRDFNEQFF	TGTGCCAGCAGCCGGGACTTCAATGAGCAGTTCTTC
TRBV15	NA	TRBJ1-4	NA	CATSRVRALLNEKLFF	TGTGCCACCAGCAGAGTCAGGGCTCTACTGAATGAAAAACTGTTTTTT
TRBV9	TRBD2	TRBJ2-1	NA	CASSVTPSGGINEQFF	TGTGCCAGCAGCGTAACCCCCAGCGGGGGTATAAATGAGCAGTTCTTC
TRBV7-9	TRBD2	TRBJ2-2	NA	CASSSEAGGSAGELFF	TGTGCCAGCAGCTCCGAAGCGGGGGGGTCGGCCGGGGAGCTGTTTTTT
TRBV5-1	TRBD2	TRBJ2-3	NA	CASSLWTREDTQYF	TGCGCCAGCAGCTTATGGACTAGAGAAGATACGCAGTATTTT
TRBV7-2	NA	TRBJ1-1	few	CASSLQERYTEAFF	TGTGCCAGCAGCTTACAGGAGCGGTACACTGAAGCTTTCTTT
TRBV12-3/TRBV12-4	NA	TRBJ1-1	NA	CASSLFSQREAFF	TGTGCCAGCAGTTTATTCAGCCAGCGAGAAGCTTTCTTT
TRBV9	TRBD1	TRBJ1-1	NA	CASSDTGGGTEAFF	TGTGCCAGCAGCGACACAGGGGGCGGCACTGAAGCTTTCTTT
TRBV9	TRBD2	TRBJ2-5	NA	CASSVREGGLETQYF	TGTGCCAGCAGCGTCCGGGAGGGGGGTTTAGAGACCCAGTACTTC
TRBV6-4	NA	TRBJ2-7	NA	CASSVTVSYEQYF	TGTGCCAGCAGTGTGACAGTCTCCTACGAGCAGTACTTC
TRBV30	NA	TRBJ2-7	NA	CAWSVSQGREQYF	TGTGCCTGGAGTGTCTCTCAGGGCCGCGAGCAGTACTTC
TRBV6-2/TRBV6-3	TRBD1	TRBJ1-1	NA	CASSGRQGYTEAFF	TGTGCCAGCAGTGGACGACAGGGATACACTGAAGCTTTCTTT
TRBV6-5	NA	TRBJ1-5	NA	CASSRVPDQPQHF	TGTGCCAGCAGCAGGGTTCCAGATCAGCCCCAGCATTTT
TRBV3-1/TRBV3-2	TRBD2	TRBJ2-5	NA	CASSRSGGAGETQYF	TGTGCCAGCAGCCGTAGCGGGGGGGCCGGCGAGACCCAGTACTTC
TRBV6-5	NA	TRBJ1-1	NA	CASRSRQFMNTEAFF	TGTGCCAGCAGGAGCCGACAGTTTATGAACACTGAAGCTTTCTTT
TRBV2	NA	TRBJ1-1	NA	CASSVSGASAEAFF	TGTGCCAGCAGTGTATCAGGGGCTAGTGCTGAAGCTTTCTTT
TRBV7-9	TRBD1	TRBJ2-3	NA	CASSSLDRGGDTQYF	TGTGCCAGCAGCTCCTTAGACAGGGGGGGAGATACGCAGTATTTT
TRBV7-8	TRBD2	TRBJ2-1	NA	CASSLMAGGSYNEQFF	TGTGCCAGCAGCTTAATGGCGGGGGGCTCCTACAATGAGCAGTTCTTC
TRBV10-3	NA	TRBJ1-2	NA	CAIRPRQESTYGYTF	TGTGCCATCAGACCTAGACAGGAGAGTACCTATGGCTACACCTTC
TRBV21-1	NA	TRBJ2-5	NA	CASSKAILGGAAGGHNETQYF	TGTGCCAGCAGCAAAGCAATTTTAGGAGGAGCAGCGGGGGGGCATAATGAGACCCAGTACTTC
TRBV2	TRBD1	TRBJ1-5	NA	CASSGGQGRQPQHF	TGTGCCAGCAGCGGGGGACAGGGAAGACAGCCCCAGCATTTT
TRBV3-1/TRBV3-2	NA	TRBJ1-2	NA	CASSQDESNYGYTF	TGTGCCAGCAGCCAAGATGAGTCTAACTATGGCTACACCTTC
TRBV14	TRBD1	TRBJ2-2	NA	CASSRTGITGELFF	TGTGCCAGCAGCCGGACAGGGATCACCGGGGAGCTGTTTTTT
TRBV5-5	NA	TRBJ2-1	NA	CASSLAGYEQFF	TGTGCCAGCAGCTTGGCGGGGTACGAGCAGTTCTTC
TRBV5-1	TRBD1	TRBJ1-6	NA	CASSLRPTGANSPLHF	TGCGCCAGCAGCCTCAGACCGACAGGGGCCAATTCACCCCTCCACTTT
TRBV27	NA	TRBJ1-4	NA	CASSSSRTAGEKLFF	TGTGCCAGCAGTTCCTCCCGGACGGCAGGGGAAAAACTGTTTTTT
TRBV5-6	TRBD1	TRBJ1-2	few	CASSLLGQGSYGYTF	TGTGCCAGCAGCTTGTTGGGACAGGGATCTTATGGCTACACCTTC
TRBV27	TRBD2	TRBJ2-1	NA	CASAFAGTSRYNEQFF	TGTGCCAGCGCCTTTGCCGGGACTAGCCGATACAATGAGCAGTTCTTC
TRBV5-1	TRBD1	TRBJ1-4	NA	CASSFRGRNEKLFF	TGCGCCAGCAGCTTTAGGGGGCGAAATGAAAAACTGTTTTTT
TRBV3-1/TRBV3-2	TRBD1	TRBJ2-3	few	CASSQGQGYDTQYF	TGTGCCAGCAGCCAGGGACAGGGCTACGATACGCAGTATTTT
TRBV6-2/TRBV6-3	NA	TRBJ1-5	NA	CASSYSHWGVRDQPQHF	TGTGCCAGCAGTTACTCGCATTGGGGGGTCAGGGATCAGCCCCAGCATTTT
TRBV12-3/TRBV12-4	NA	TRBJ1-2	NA	CASSLGSPGGYTF	TGTGCCAGCAGTTTGGGCAGCCCCGGTGGCTACACCTTC
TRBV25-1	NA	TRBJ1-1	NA	CASSAPGSRTEAFF	TGTGCCAGCAGTGCCCCAGGGTCCCGAACTGAAGCTTTCTTT
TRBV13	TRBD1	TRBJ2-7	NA	CASSFGTGSSYEQYF	TGTGCCAGCAGCTTCGGGACAGGGAGCTCCTACGAGCAGTACTTC
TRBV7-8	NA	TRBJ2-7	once	CASSKITDNLATYEQYF	TGTGCCAGCAGCAAGATAACAGACAATTTGGCAACCTACGAGCAGTACTTC
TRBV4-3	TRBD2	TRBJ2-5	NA	CASSQDLASGVPQYF	TGCGCCAGCAGCCAAGATCTGGCTAGCGGGGTTCCCCAGTACTTC
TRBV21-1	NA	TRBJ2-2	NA	CASSGRDRGPGAGELFF	TGTGCCAGCAGCGGCCGGGACAGGGGGCCTGGGGCCGGGGAGCTGTTTTTT
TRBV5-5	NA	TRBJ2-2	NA	CASSFRATGELFF	TGTGCCAGCAGCTTCAGGGCCACCGGGGAGCTGTTTTTT
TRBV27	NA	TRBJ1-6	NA	CASSPDSVPSSYNSPLHF	TGTGCCAGCAGTCCCGATTCCGTGCCCAGCTCCTATAATTCACCCCTCCACTTT
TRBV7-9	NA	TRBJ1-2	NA	CASSLGAGGYTF	TGTGCCAGCAGCCTTGGTGCAGGGGGCTACACCTTC
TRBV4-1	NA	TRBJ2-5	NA	CASSQDQSQGGETQYF	TGCGCCAGCAGCCAAGATCAGTCACAGGGAGGGGAGACCCAGTACTTC